The T cell receptor (beta chain) described here comes from a study of shared clonotypes between healthy human individuals. Whole-study context: In total, the donors were a couple of women and a few men aged 18 to 49.

V was clipped by 7 bases and J by 6 bases; unmatched bases: 12. CDR1 is SGHKS, CDR2 YYEKEE, per germline (reference sequence). The CDR3 spans 15 residues. This clone was counted once. Genomic DNA from each subset was divided evenly over several immunoSEQ plates. Assay: immunoSEQ multiplex PCR; the TCRdb copy retains only in-frame clones and omits some. There are about 490,000 clones in the sample; roughly 85% occur only once, and about an eighth lies in the top ten. The chain has TRBV5-5 and TRBJ2-3; 9 positions agree with TRBD2. The receptor was derived from a woman aged 40 to 50 in good health. Some clones in this sample may be carry-over from other donors' samples. Sequenced input: PBMCs. The DNA of the CDR3 is TGTGCCAGCCGCCGCTTGGGCGGGAGGGGCGATACGCAGTATTTT. It is translated as CASRRLGGRGDTQYF. Full variable domain (remainder filled in from reference TRBV5-5 and TRBJ2-3): DAGVTQSPTHLIKTRGQQVTLRCSPISGHKSVSWYQQVLGQGPQFIFQYYEKEERGRGNFPDRFSARQFPNYSSELNVNALLLGDSALYLCASRRLGGRGDTQYFGPGTRLTVL.